Each of the 32 T cell receptor beta chains below was sequenced from the same sample in a study of breast tumors, draining lymph nodes, adjacent tissues. TCRdb analysed the multiplex PCR reads with MiXCR anew, one entry per CDR3 protein. The sample lists about 9,600 distinct CDR3 sequences; around 42% were seen once. The sequenced material came from tumor-adjacent breast tissue. The receptor set was obtained from a female donor with breast cancer. Some clones in this sample may be carry-over from other donors' samples.

This clonotype was observed at least ten times. Being one base from a much bigger clone, this may be a read error. In DNA, the CDR3 is TGCAGCGTCGTGCGGGACACCTATCCAGAGCAGTACTTC. Amino acid sequence: CSVVRDTYPEQYF. This chain connects TRBV29-1 to TRBJ2-7; the D gene could be TRBD1 or TRBD2 (6 bases each). Germline CDR1 SQVTM, CDR2 ANQGSEA. The germline V and J ends were trimmed by 6 bases and 7 bases, with 19 bases remaining between them. The CDR3 totals 13 residues.

The V and J genes are TRBV9 and TRBJ2-7, with TRBD1 matching 7 bases. There are 15 residues in the CDR3. The germline CDR1 and CDR2 sequences are SGDLS and YYNGEE. J was trimmed by 1 base and V by 3 bases; bases with no gene match: 7. CDR3 in amino acids: CASSANPGQSYEQYF. DNA of the CDR3: TGTGCCAGCAGCGCAAATCCGGGACAGTCCTACGAGCAGTACTTC.

The chain carries TRBV6-5 and TRBJ2-7; 8 nucleotides agree with TRBD1. Germline V CDR1 and CDR2: MNHEY, SVGAGI. The CDR3 has 12 amino acids. With V trimmed by 11 bases and J by 4 bases, 7 bases remained unmatched. Here the CDR3 DNA reads TGTGCCTCAAGGACAGGGCCGTACGAGCAGTACTTC. It is translated as CASRTGPYEQYF.

In this sample, this clonotype is medium-sized. V gene TRBV6-5 combines with J gene TRBJ2-7, with 8 bases fitting TRBD2. J gave up 2 bases and V 5 bases, and 8 bases lay outside the gene matches. Germline V lookup: CDR1 MNHEY, CDR2 SVGAGI. The CDR3 extends over 15 amino acids. The CDR3 DNA reads TGTGCCAGCAGTCAACCGGGACTAGGAACCTACGAGCAGTACTTC. Translation gives CASSQPGLGTYEQYF.

This clonotype rates as medium-sized. The chain has TRBV9 and TRBJ2-3; 15 bases fit TRBD2. The V gene end was trimmed by 3 bases and the J gene end by 2 bases; junction bases not matched to a gene: 10. There are 19 residues in the CDR3. Germline-derived CDR1 and CDR2 are SGDLS and YYNGEE. Here the CDR3 reads CASSADRGTSGGNTDTQYF. CDR3 coding DNA: TGTGCCAGCAGCGCCGACCGCGGGACTAGCGGGGGGAACACAGATACGCAGTATTTT.

This clonotype rates as medium-sized (0.01 to 0.1%). The chain is built from TRBV7-9 and TRBJ1-6; D is undetermined. CDR3 length: 14 amino acids. The germline V gene encodes CDR1 SEHNR and CDR2 FQNEAQ (reference sequence). Trimming cost V 1 base and J 9 bases, with 10 bases left between them. The DNA for the CDR3 is TGTGCCAGCAGCTTAGAGGGCCCTGGTTCACCCCTCCACTTT. It yields the protein CASSLEGPGSPLHF.

This clonotype was counted many times. This sequence joins TRBV5-8 and TRBJ1-4, with TRBD1 matching over 10 bases. CDR1 and CDR2 from the germline V gene are SGHTS and YDEGEE. The V segment lost 4 bases and the J segment 7 bases; nucleotides outside the gene matches: 10. This CDR3 contains 16 residues. The CDR3 loop reads CASSPALTGGSEKLFF. In DNA, the CDR3 is TGTGCCAGCAGCCCCGCCCTGACAGGGGGCTCTGAAAAACTGTTTTTT.

By share of the sample, this clonotype is medium-sized (0.01 to 0.1%). The J gene is TRBJ2-7, the V gene TRBV27, with 9 bases aligning to TRBD1. With V trimmed by 4 bases and J by 1 base, 5 bases remained unmatched. This CDR3 comprises 15 residues. Germline assignment: CDR1 MNHEY and CDR2 SMNVEV (reference sequence). CDR3 protein: CASSSTGTGSYEQYF. The CDR3 region has the DNA TGTGCCAGCAGTTCCACCGGGACAGGGTCCTACGAGCAGTACTTC.

This clonotype was seen repeatedly, ten times or more. The chain uses TRBV5-6 and TRBJ1-5, with a weak D call TRBD1 (5 bases). This CDR3 comprises 12 residues. Germline V gives CDR1 SGHDT, CDR2 YYEEEE. V dropped 4 bases and J dropped 4 bases, with 6 bases sitting between them. This CDR3 reads CASSAGNQPQHF. The DNA for the CDR3 is TGTGCCAGCAGCGCAGGGAATCAGCCCCAGCATTTT.

This clonotype appeared a few times. The chain carries TRBV5-1 and TRBJ1-1; weak D call: TRBD1 (6 bases). Germline lookup yields CDR1 SGHRS and CDR2 YFSETQ. With 4 bases removed from V and 2 bases from J, the gap between germline ends came to 12 bases. The length of the CDR3 is 14 residues. The CDR3 loop is CASSPVGGNTEAFF. The CDR3 region has the DNA TGCGCCAGCAGCCCGGTAGGGGGTAACACTGAAGCTTTCTTT. The full variable domain, completed using reference TRBV5-1 and TRBJ1-1, is KAGVTQTPRYLIKTRGQQVTLSCSPISGHRSVSWYQQTPGQGLQFLFEYFSETQRNKGNFPGRFSGRQFSNSRSEMNVSTLELGDSALYLCASSPVGGNTEAFFGQGTRLTVV.

The gene calls are TRBV28 and TRBJ1-1, with D possibly TRBD1 on 5 matching bases. Deletions cut 6 bases from V and 5 bases from J, with 10 bases between. The CDR3 contains 12 residues. Germline V gene sequence: CDR1 MDHEN, CDR2 SYDVKM. The DNA of the CDR3 is TGTGCCAGCAGACGACAGCCTACTGAAGCTTTCTTT. Translated: CASRRQPTEAFF.

This clonotype was observed at least ten times. The chain couples TRBV6-6 to TRBJ2-1; 8 bases are a match to TRBD1. CDR1 is MNHNY, CDR2 SVGAGI, per germline (reference sequence). This CDR3 has 15 amino acids. V lost 6 bases to trimming and J lost 15 bases; unmatched junction nucleotides: 19. CDR3 in DNA: TGTGCCAGCAGCCACCCACCAACGGACAGGGCTAGCGCGTTCTTC. It codes for CASSHPPTDRASAFF.

This clonotype is classed as medium-sized. This chain connects TRBV10-2 to TRBJ2-7, with D hard to call. The CDR3 covers 11 residues. Germline values: CDR1 WSHSY, CDR2 SAAADI. Deletions cut 8 bases from V and 0 bases from J, with 5 bases between. CDR3: CASGPSYEQYF. The DNA for the CDR3 is TGCGCCAGCGGCCCCTCCTACGAGCAGTACTTC.

This chain uses TRBV2 with TRBJ1-1; the D gene is possibly TRBD1 (5 bases). Trimming stripped 5 bases from V and 3 bases from J, with 10 bases between. The CDR3 sequence is 13 residues long. Germline V gene sequence: CDR1 SNHLY, CDR2 FYNNEI. CDR3 coding DNA: TGTGCCAGCAGTCAGGGTGAGGACACTGAAGCTTTCTTT. This codes for CASSQGEDTEAFF.

This clonotype was observed at least ten times. At one of its ends the junction is not consistent with the germline gene, which may arise from a read error. V usage is TRBV7-7 and J usage is TRBJ2-1; 13 nucleotides match TRBD2. This CDR3 is 13 amino acids long. Per the germline V gene, CDR1 is SSHAT and CDR2 is FNYEAQ (reference sequence). CDR3 sequence (DNA): TGTGCTAGCAGCCTGGGACTAGCGGGAGAGCAGTTCTTC. As protein: CASSLGLAGEQFF.

CDR3 region: CASSWTDRGIYF. The CDR3 nucleotides read TGTGCCAGCAGCTGGACGGACAGGGGCATATATTTT. The V and J genes are TRBV11-2 and TRBJ1-3; 9 bases line up with TRBD1. The V gene end was trimmed by 4 bases and the J gene end by 12 bases; junction bases not matched to a gene: 4. The CDR3 covers 12 residues. Germline lookup yields CDR1 SGHAT and CDR2 FQNNGV.

The gene calls are TRBV29-1 and TRBJ2-2; D gene uncertain. Germline CDR1 is SQVTM and CDR2 is ANQGSEA. The V end was cut by 4 bases, the J end by 0 bases, with 9 bases between. CDR3 length: 14 amino acids. The CDR3 sequence is CSVAPDANTGELFF. CDR3 bases: TGCAGCGTTGCCCCTGACGCGAACACCGGGGAGCTGTTTTTT.

This clonotype was seen ten or more times. This chain joins TRBV6-1 and TRBJ2-5; a possible D gene is TRBD1 (6 bases). This CDR3 is built from 16 residues. Germline CDR1 and CDR2: MNHNS and SASEGT. V was clipped by 3 bases and J by 5 bases, with 19 bases between them. The CDR3 DNA follows: TGTGCCAGCAGTGATTCCCGGACAGCCATTGGGGAGACCCAGTACTTC. Protein product: CASSDSRTAIGETQYF.

J is TRBJ1-2 and V is TRBV15; unclear D gene. Germline assignment: CDR1 LNHNV and CDR2 YYDKDF (reference sequence). CDR3 length equals 12 residues. V was shortened by 0 bases and J by 8 bases, with 7 bases between the two germline ends. The CDR3 coding sequence is TGTGCCACCAGCAGAGATCTGGAGGGCTACACCTTC. Its translation: CATSRDLEGYTF.

This clonotype is medium-sized. The chain employs TRBV20-1 and TRBJ2-7; 13 bases map to TRBD2. Germline V gives CDR1 DFQATT, CDR2 SNEGSKA (reference sequence). This CDR3 region has 19 residues. V gave up 6 bases and J gave up 7 bases; unmatched junction bases: 24. The CDR3 loop reads CSAHTRTSGSPSSFREQYF. CDR3 DNA sequence: TGCAGTGCCCACACACGGACTAGCGGGAGTCCGTCGTCCTTTCGGGAGCAGTACTTC.

Notes on this clonotype: One end of the junction is discordant with germline, which a read error may explain. This sequence joins TRBV7-3 and TRBJ2-6, with D possibly matching TRBD1 (6 bases). The germline V gene has CDR1 SGHTA and CDR2 FQGTGA. The CDR3 covers 18 residues. CDR3 loop: CASSSLGTLGSGANVLAF. CDR3 coding DNA: TGTGCCAGCAGCTCTCTCGGGACACTCGGCTCTGGGGCCAACGTCCTGGCTTTC.

The chain combines TRBV7-3 with TRBJ2-5; D ambiguous. Between the trimmed V and J ends, which lost 3 bases and 1 base, there was a span of 6 bases. In germline, CDR1 is SGHTA, CDR2 FQGTGA. The CDR3 consists of 13 residues. The CDR3 protein is CASSFSSQETQYF. DNA for the CDR3: TGTGCCAGCAGCTTCAGTAGCCAAGAGACCCAGTACTTC. Full variable domain (remainder filled in from reference TRBV7-3 and TRBJ2-5): GAGVSQTPSNKVTEKGKYVELRCDPISGHTALYWYRQSLGQGPEFLIYFQGTGAADDSGLPNDRFFAVRPEGSVSTLKIQRTERGDSAVYLCASSFSSQETQYFGPGTRLLVL.

With respect to this clonotype: The junction shows a germline mismatch at one end, possibly a read error. The chain carries TRBV30 and TRBJ2-1; no reliable D call. Germline V gene lookup returns CDR1 GTSNPN and CDR2 SVGIG (reference sequence). The CDR3 is 13 amino acids. CDR3 DNA: TGTGCCTGGAGACAGCCCATCAACAATGTGCAGTTCTTC. Protein product: CAWRQPINNVQFF.

The chain uses TRBV19 and TRBJ2-6, with D unclear. Germline CDR1 LNHDA, CDR2 SQIVND (reference sequence). The CDR3 sequence is 13 residues long. Trimming took off 7 bases at V and 0 bases at J, with 4 bases between the two ends. CDR3 in amino acids: CASTPSGANVLTF. In DNA, the CDR3 is TGTGCCAGTACTCCCTCTGGGGCCAACGTCCTGACTTTC.

This sequence joins TRBV2 and TRBJ2-7; D gene ambiguous. Germline CDR1 is SNHLY and CDR2 is FYNNEI. The CDR3 covers 12 residues. V shed 7 bases and J shed 0 bases, with 7 bases lying between them. CDR3 sequence: CASTRVSYEQYF. The CDR3 coding sequence is TGTGCCAGCACTCGGGTCTCCTACGAGCAGTACTTC.

In this sample, this clonotype is medium-sized (0.01 to 0.1%). This chain joins TRBV4-2 and TRBJ2-7, with 12 bases that match TRBD2. Germline V gene sequence: CDR1 LGHNA, CDR2 YNFKEQ. This CDR3 contains 16 residues. V was clipped by 2 bases and J by 1 base; unmatched bases: 3. The DNA for the CDR3 is TGTGCCAGCAGCCAATCTCTAGCGGGAGGGTCCTACGAGCAGTACTTC. Its protein is CASSQSLAGGSYEQYF.

This clonotype was observed at least ten times. The V and J genes are TRBV9 and TRBJ1-2, with 8 bases lining up with TRBD1. CDR1 and CDR2 (germline): SGDLS, YYNGEE. CDR3 length equals 14 residues. The trim removed 3 bases at V and 4 bases at J, leaving 5 bases unmatched. The CDR3 coding sequence is TGTGCCAGCAGCGCCGGACAGGGTGCCTATGGCTACACCTTC. Translated: CASSAGQGAYGYTF.

By proportion, this clonotype is medium-sized. V and J are TRBV19 and TRBJ2-1; 7 bases are shared with TRBD2. Germline values: CDR1 LNHDA, CDR2 SQIVND (reference sequence). The ends lost 7 bases at V and 4 bases at J; junction bases unmatched: 16. The CDR3 extends over 17 amino acids. CDR3 nucleotides: TGTGCCAGTAATCGAGGGCAAGGAGCGGGGATTTACAATGAGCAGTTCTTC. It yields the protein CASNRGQGAGIYNEQFF.

This clonotype is deemed medium-sized. The chain carries TRBV24-1 and TRBJ1-4; D remains ambiguous. The germline V gene has CDR1 KGHDR and CDR2 SFDVKD. Trimming left V 10 bases short and J 6 bases short, with 8 bases between. CDR3 length equals 11 residues. CDR3 in amino acids: CATPRDEKLFF. The DNA for the CDR3 is TGTGCCACTCCTAGGGATGAAAAACTGTTTTTT.

The chain combines TRBV29-1 with TRBJ2-3, with 7 positions matching TRBD2. Germline V lookup: CDR1 SQVTM, CDR2 ANQGSEA. V shed 6 bases and J 4 bases; nucleotides not matched to a gene: 10. The CDR3 is 14 residues long. The CDR3 DNA reads as TGCAGCGTCCTCCTGGGGGGGGAGCCAGATACGCAGTATTTT. This gives the protein CSVLLGGEPDTQYF.

V usage is TRBV19 and J usage is TRBJ2-5; TRBD1 agrees at 11 bases. The J segment lost 4 bases and the V segment lost 6 bases, leaving 7 bases of the junction unmatched. Germline V gene data show CDR1 as LNHDA and CDR2 as SQIVND (reference sequence). CDR3 length equals 15 residues. The CDR3 protein is CASRAGQGASETQYF. CDR3 nucleotides: TGTGCCAGTAGAGCTGGACAGGGGGCATCAGAGACCCAGTACTTC.

CDR3 DNA: TGCAGTGCTAGGCCCATGAACACCGGGGAGCTGTTTTTT. Its translation: CSARPMNTGELFF. V is TRBV20-1 and J is TRBJ2-2; D not resolved. Between the trimmed V and J ends, which lost 3 bases and 1 base, there was a span of 6 bases. This CDR3 region has 13 residues. The V gene's germline CDR1 is DFQATT and CDR2 SNEGSKA (reference sequence).